The entry below describes one T cell receptor (beta chain). Its target is unknown. Generated by immunoSEQ multiplex PCR, the TCRdb table keeps only in-frame clones and is missing some. The sample records 65,000 to 80,000 clones, under 95% being singletons. The V gene lost 2 bases and the J gene lost 3 bases, with 8 bases spanning the gap. The CDR3 extends over 13 amino acids. In germline, CDR1 is MNHEY, CDR2 SMNVEV (reference sequence). This specimen comes from a study of OX40 agonist ivuxolimab in advanced cancers. Whole-study results and caveats: Circulating CD4+ and CD8+ T cells showed clonal expansion by week 6 at 0.1 to 3.0 mg/kg.

The TCR originated in an adult with an advanced solid tumor such as melanoma, head and neck, liver or kidney cancer. The chain combines TRBV27 with TRBJ2-7; D not certain. The starting material was CD4+ or CD8+ T cells sorted from blood, obtained in a trial of the OX40 agonist ivuxolimab. The CDR3 DNA is TGTGCCAGCAGTTTAAGTCTGTACTACGAGCAGTACTTC. This sequence encodes CASSLSLYYEQYF.